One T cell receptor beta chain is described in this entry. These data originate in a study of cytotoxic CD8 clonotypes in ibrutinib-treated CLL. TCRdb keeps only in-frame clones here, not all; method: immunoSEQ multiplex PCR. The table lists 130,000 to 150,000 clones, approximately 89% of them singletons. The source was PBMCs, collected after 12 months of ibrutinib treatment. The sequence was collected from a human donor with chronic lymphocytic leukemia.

The CDR3 bases are TGTGCCAGCAGGTTACTAGCGTCGGGGAGCGGGGAGCTGTTTTTT. Protein: CASRLLASGSGELFF. The chain joins TRBV7-9 to TRBJ2-2; 7 bases are shared with TRBD2. Germline V gene data show CDR1 as SEHNR and CDR2 as FQNEAQ (reference sequence). The CDR3 extends over 15 amino acids. J was trimmed by 7 bases and V by 6 bases; bases with no gene match: 11.